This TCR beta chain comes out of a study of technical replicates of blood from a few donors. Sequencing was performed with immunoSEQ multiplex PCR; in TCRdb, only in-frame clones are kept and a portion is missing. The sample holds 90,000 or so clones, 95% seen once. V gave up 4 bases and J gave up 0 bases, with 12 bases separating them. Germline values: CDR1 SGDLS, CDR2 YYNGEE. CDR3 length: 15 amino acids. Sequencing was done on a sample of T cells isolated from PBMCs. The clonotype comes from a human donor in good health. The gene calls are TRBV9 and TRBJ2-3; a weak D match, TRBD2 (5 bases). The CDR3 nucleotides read TGTGCCAGCAGCTTTACAGCGGCAAGCACAGATACGCAGTATTTT. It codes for CASSFTAASTDTQYF.